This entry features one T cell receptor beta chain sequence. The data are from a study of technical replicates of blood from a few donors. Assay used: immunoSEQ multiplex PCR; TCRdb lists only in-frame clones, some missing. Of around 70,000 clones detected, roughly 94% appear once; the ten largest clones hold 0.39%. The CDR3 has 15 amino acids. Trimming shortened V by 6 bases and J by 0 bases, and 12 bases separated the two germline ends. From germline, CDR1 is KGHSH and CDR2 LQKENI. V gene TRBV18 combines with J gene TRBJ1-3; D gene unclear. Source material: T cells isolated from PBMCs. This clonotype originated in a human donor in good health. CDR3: CASSPLTVSGNTIYF. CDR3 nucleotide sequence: TGTGCCAGCTCCCCTCTTACAGTCTCTGGAAACACCATATATTTT.